Given below is one T cell receptor beta chain in context. The data were obtained in a study of blood T cell repertoires in COVID-19. Study-wide background: Italy, Spain and the United States were the sources of the convalescent and acute COVID-19 samples.

Repertoires were generated with immunoSEQ multiplex PCR, while TCRdb's copy carries only in-frame clones and drops some. The table includes under 200,000 clones, roughly 80% detected once. V shed 1 base, J shed 2 bases, and the junction held 9 bases outside the gene matches. Germline CDR1 is LNHNV and CDR2 is YYDKDF (reference sequence). The CDR3 loop spans 17 amino acids. The chain couples TRBV15 to TRBJ1-2, with 8 bases lining up with TRBD1. The specimen sequenced was PBMCs or T cells enriched from blood (not recorded which). The receptor was isolated from a woman aged 35 to 49 with acute COVID-19. As DNA, the CDR3 is TGTGCCACCAGCAGAGGGACAGGGAGAGCGAGCAACTATGGCTACACCTTC. Encoded protein: CATSRGTGRASNYGYTF. Full variable domain (outside the CDR3, taken from reference TRBV15 and TRBJ1-2): DAMVIQNPRYQVTQFGKPVTLSCSQTLNHNVMYWYQQKSSQAPKLLFHYYDKDFNNEADTPDNFQSRRPNTSFCFLDIRSPGLGDTAMYLCATSRGTGRASNYGYTFGSGTRLTVV.